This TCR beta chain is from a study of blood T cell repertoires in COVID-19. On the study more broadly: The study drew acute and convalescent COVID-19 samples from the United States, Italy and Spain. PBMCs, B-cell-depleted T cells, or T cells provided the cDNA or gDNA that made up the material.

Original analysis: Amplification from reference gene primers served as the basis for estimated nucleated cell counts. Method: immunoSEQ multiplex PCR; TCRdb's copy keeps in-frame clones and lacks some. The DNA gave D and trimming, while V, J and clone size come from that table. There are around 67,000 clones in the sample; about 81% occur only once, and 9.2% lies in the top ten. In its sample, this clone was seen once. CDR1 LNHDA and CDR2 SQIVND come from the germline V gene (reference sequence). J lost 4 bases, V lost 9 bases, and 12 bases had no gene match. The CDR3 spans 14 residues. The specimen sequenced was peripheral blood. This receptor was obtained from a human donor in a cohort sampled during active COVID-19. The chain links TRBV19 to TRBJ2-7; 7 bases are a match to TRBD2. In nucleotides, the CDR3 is TGTGCCAGAAACAGACTAGCCCCCCAATACGAGCAGTACTTC. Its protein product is CARNRLAPQYEQYF.